This TCR beta chain was documented in a study of blood T cell repertoires in COVID-19. The CDR3 has 17 amino acids. Per germline, CDR1 SGDLS and CDR2 YYNGEE. Trimming removed 1 base from V and 4 bases from J; junction bases left unmatched: 12. In the source study's methods: Reference gene primer amplification in the assay estimated nucleated cell counts. Data came from immunoSEQ multiplex PCR; TCRdb stores just in-frame clones and leaves some out. The D gene and trimming were derived from the DNA, and the V and J assignments and clone size from that table. The sample consists of more than 110,000 clones, approximately 84% of them appearing once.

What was sequenced was PBMCs or T cells enriched from blood (not recorded which). The TCR comes from a woman aged 18 to 35 who had been exposed to COVID-19. V is TRBV9 and J is TRBJ2-7; TRBD1 matches 9 bases. The chain's CDR3 is CASSVSITTGGSYEQYF. The CDR3, as DNA: TGTGCCAGCAGCGTATCTATTACAACAGGGGGCAGTTACGAGCAGTACTTC. Drawing the rest from reference TRBV9 and TRBJ2-7, the complete variable domain is DSGVTQTPKHLITATGQRVTLRCSPRSGDLSVYWYQQSLDQGLQFLIQYYNGEERAKGNILERFSAQQFPDLHSELNLSSLELGDSALYFCASSVSITTGGSYEQYFGPGTRLTVT.